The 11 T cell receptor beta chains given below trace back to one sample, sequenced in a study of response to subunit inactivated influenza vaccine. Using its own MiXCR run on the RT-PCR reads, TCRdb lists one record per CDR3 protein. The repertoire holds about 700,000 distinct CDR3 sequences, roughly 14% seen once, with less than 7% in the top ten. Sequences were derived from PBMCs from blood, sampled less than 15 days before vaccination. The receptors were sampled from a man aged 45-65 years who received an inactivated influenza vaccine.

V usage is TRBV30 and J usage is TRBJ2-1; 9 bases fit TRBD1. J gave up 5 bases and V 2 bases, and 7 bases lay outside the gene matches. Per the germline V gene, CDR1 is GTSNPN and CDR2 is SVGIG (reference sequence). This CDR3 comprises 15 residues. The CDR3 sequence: CAWSRYRGRDNEQFF. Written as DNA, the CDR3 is TGTGCCTGGAGTCGGTACAGGGGGCGGGACAATGAGCAGTTCTTC.

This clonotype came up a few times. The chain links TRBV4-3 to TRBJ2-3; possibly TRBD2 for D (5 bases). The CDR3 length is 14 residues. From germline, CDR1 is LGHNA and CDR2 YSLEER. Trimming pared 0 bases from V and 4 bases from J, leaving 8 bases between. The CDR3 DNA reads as TGCGCCAGCAGCCAAGATAACGGGGCAGATACGCAGTATTTT. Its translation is CASSQDNGADTQYF.

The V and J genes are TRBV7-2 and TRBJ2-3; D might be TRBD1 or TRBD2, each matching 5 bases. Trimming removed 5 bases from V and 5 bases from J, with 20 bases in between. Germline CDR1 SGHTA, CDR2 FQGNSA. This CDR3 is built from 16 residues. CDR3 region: CASSHPPRVGGDTQYF. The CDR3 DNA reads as TGTGCCAGCAGCCATCCCCCCAGGGTCGGAGGAGATACGCAGTATTTT.

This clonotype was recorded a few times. This chain's CDR3 is CASSLRTGRWDEQFF. The CDR3 DNA sequence: TGTGCCAGCAGTTTAAGGACAGGGAGGTGGGATGAGCAGTTCTTC. This chain uses TRBV6-2 or TRBV6-3 with TRBJ2-1, with 8 nucleotides matching TRBD1. Germline CDR1 and CDR2: MNHEY and SVGEGT. The V and J ends lost 4 bases and 8 bases, in that order; junction bases with no gene match: 10. The CDR3 covers 15 residues.

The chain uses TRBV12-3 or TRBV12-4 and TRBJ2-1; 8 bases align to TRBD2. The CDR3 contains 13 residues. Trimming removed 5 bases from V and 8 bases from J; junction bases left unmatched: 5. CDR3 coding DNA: TGTGCCAGCAGTCCACGGGGGGGTGATGAGCAGTTCTTC. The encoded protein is CASSPRGGDEQFF.

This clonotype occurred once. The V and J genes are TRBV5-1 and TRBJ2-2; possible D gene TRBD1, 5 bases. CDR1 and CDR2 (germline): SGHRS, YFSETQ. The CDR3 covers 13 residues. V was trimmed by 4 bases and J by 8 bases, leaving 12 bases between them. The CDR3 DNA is TGCGCCAGCAGCCCGAAAGGGGAAGGGGAGCTGTTTTTT. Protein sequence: CASSPKGEGELFF. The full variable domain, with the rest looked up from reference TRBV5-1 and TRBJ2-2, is KAGVTQTPRYLIKTRGQQVTLSCSPISGHRSVSWYQQTPGQGLQFLFEYFSETQRNKGNFPGRFSGRQFSNSRSEMNVSTLELGDSALYLCASSPKGEGELFFGEGSRLTVL.

CDR3 in DNA: TGTGCCAGCAGAACTTTCAAAGCGGGGTCCGGGGAGCTGTTTTTT. This encodes CASRTFKAGSGELFF. This chain joins TRBV7-9 and TRBJ2-2; 7 bases align to TRBD2. CDR3 size: 15 residues. J lost 6 bases, V lost 6 bases, and 10 bases had no gene match. Looked up from germline, CDR1 is SEHNR and CDR2 is FQNEAQ (reference sequence).

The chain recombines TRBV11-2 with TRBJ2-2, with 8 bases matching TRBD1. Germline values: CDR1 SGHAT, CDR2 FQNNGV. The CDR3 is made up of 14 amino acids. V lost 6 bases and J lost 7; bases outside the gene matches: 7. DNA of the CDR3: TGTGCCAGCAGATTGACAGGGGTTATCGGGGAGCTGTTTTTT. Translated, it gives CASRLTGVIGELFF.

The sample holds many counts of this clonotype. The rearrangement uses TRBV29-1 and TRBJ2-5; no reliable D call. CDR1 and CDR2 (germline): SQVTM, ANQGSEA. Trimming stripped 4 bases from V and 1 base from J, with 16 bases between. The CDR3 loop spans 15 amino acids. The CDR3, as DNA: TGCAGCGTTGTCCTCCCCGGCAGGATCCAAGAGACCCAGTACTTC. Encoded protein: CSVVLPGRIQETQYF.

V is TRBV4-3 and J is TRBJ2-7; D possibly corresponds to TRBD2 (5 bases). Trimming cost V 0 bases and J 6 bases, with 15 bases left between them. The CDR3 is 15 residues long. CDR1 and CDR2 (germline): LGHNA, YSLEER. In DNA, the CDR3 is TGCGCCAGCAGCCAAGAGTCCCCCCGAAGCGGCGAGCAGTACTTC. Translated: CASSQESPRSGEQYF.

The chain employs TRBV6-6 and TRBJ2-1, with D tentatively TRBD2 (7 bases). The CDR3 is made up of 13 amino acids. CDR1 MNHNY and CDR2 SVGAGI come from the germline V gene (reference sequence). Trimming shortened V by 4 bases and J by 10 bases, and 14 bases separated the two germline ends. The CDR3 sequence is CASSSVQGGEQFF. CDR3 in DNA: TGTGCCAGCAGTTCTGTACAGGGAGGGGAGCAGTTCTTC.